This T cell receptor beta chain was found in a study of identical twins. Each CDR3 protein is one row after TCRdb ran MiXCR on the 5' RACE reads. Seen here are approximately 620,000 distinct CDR3 sequences, 8.5% to 9% observed once, and the top ten hold approximately 0.94%. Germline values: CDR1 MDHEN, CDR2 SYDVKM. The CDR3 has 12 amino acids. V was shortened by 2 bases and J by 10 bases, with 11 bases between the two germline ends. These data also featured in a second study, about yellow fever vaccine responses in identical twins.

Sequencing used PBMCs. The chain joins TRBV28 to TRBJ1-1; no definite D call. This receptor was taken from a woman aged 18-29 years in good health. The CDR3 region is CASSLRGYTAFF. CDR3 in DNA: TGTGCCAGCAGTTTACGAGGGTATACAGCTTTCTTT.